This TCR beta chain was sequenced in a study of T cells expressing NK-cell markers. Study at large: It was sorted CD3+CD56+NKG2C+, CD3+CD56+NKG2C- and CD3+CD56-NKG2C+ T cells that supplied the TCR beta repertoires. One of eight sequenced donors was HCMV-seronegative; the other seven were seropositive. General study points: Several of the donors carried dominant NKG2C+ clonotypes that took up about 1.0-7.5% of their CD8+ T cells.

TCRdb reprocessed the 5' RACE reads and reports one entry per CDR3 protein, with no DNA. Its table lists around 110,000 distinct CDR3 sequences. As concerns this clonotype: Its antigen remains unknown.

The specimen was blood T cells: a sorted CD56 or NKG2C T cell subset, CD4+ or CD8+ T cells, or bulk PBMC T cells (not recorded which). The clonotype comes from a woman aged 18 to 75 in good health.

CDR3: CSVIQGGETQYF. The chain joins TRBV29-1 to TRBJ2-5; without DNA, the TCRdb call of TRBD1 cannot be checked. The length of the CDR3 is 12 residues. CDR1 is SQVTM, CDR2 ANQGSEA, per germline.